One and the same sample provided the 7 T cell receptor beta chains below, sequenced in a study of CD4 T cells in relation to SARS-CoV-2 and coronaviruses. Here immunoSEQ multiplex PCR was the method, and the copy in TCRdb shows in-frame clones only, minus some. The repertoire holds some 11,000 clones, with about 90% as singletons. The sample consisted of naive CD4+ T cells from PBMCs. Subset described: naive CD4+ T cells isolated by negative enrichment. Source of these receptors: an adult with COVID-19.

This sequence joins TRBV29-1 and TRBJ2-3; maybe TRBD2 (5 bases). The CDR3 is 14 amino acids. Germline V gene sequence: CDR1 SQVTM, CDR2 ANQGSEA. Trimming stripped 7 bases from V and 1 base from J, with 15 bases between. The DNA of the CDR3 is TGCAGCGCCCATACTAGATTGGGCACAGATACGCAGTATTTT. Residues: CSAHTRLGTDTQYF.

This sequence joins TRBV4-1 and TRBJ2-4; 8 bases fit TRBD1. In germline, CDR1 is MGHRA, CDR2 YSYEKL. V lost 3 bases to trimming and J lost 5 bases; unmatched junction nucleotides: 3. The CDR3 loop spans 14 amino acids. The CDR3 reads CASSQDRVENIQYF. In nucleotides, the CDR3 is TGCGCCAGCAGCCAGGACAGGGTTGAAAACATTCAGTACTTC.

The sample holds one count of this clone. The chain carries TRBV2 and TRBJ1-4; D unclear. Per the germline V gene, CDR1 is SNHLY and CDR2 is FYNNEI. This CDR3 contains 15 residues. V dropped 2 bases and J dropped 1 base, with 8 bases sitting between them. CDR3: CASSEIGRTNEKLFF. CDR3 DNA: TGTGCCAGCAGTGAAATTGGCAGAACTAATGAAAAACTGTTTTTT.

The V call is TRBV5-1, the J call TRBJ2-3; 7 bases are shared with TRBD1. Germline V gene data show CDR1 as SGHRS and CDR2 as YFSETQ. This CDR3 is 15 amino acids long. V was clipped by 2 bases and J by 2 bases; unmatched bases: 5. CDR3 in DNA: TGCGCCAGCAGCTTAAGACAGGGTAACACAGATACGCAGTATTTT. Translated: CASSLRQGNTDTQYF.

The chain joins TRBV3-1 (or the pseudogene TRBV3-2) to TRBJ2-1; TRBD2 might be the D (5 bases). Trimming took off 3 bases at V and 3 bases at J, with 27 bases between the two ends. CDR1 and CDR2 (germline): LGHDT, YNNKEL (reference sequence). CDR3 length equals 20 residues. CDR3 nucleotides: TGTGCCAGCAGCCACCGGGCCGCCGGGCTGGGGAGTGGGGTCTACAATGAGCAGTTCTTC. Protein product: CASSHRAAGLGSGVYNEQFF.

The V and J genes are TRBV29-1 and TRBJ2-7; 14 bases line up with TRBD2. This CDR3 has 15 amino acids. V lost 7 bases, J lost 0 bases, and 5 bases stayed unmatched. Germline CDR1 SQVTM, CDR2 ANQGSEA. The CDR3 spells CSARTSGGTSYEQYF. The CDR3 nucleotides are TGCAGCGCTAGGACTAGCGGGGGGACCTCCTACGAGCAGTACTTC.

The gene calls are TRBV7-8 and TRBJ2-5, with 7 bases fitting TRBD2. Germline V gene lookup returns CDR1 SGHVS and CDR2 FQNEAQ. The J segment lost 5 bases and the V segment lost 1 base, leaving 10 bases of the junction unmatched. The CDR3 is 16 residues long. CDR3: CASSLVGGYKSETQYF. DNA of the CDR3: TGTGCCAGCAGCTTAGTCGGGGGGTATAAGTCGGAGACCCAGTACTTC.